Shown below are 26 T cell receptor beta chains from a single sample sequenced in a study of cytomegalovirus exposure and HLA in healthy donors. Primers for the PCR totalled 60 Vbeta and 13 Jbeta. Clones were sequenced by immunoSEQ multiplex PCR, and TCRdb holds only the in-frame ones, with some missing. Counted here are around 150,000 clones, around 72% occurring once; the ten biggest clones make up less than 1.5%. The sequencing sample was made of PBMCs. The receptors stem from a middle-aged man in good health and CMV-seronegative.

The J gene is TRBJ2-2, the V gene TRBV4-1; TRBD1 matches 9 bases. CDR3 size: 17 residues. The V gene end was trimmed by 3 bases and the J gene end by 4 bases; junction bases not matched to a gene: 9. The germline V gene encodes CDR1 MGHRA and CDR2 YSYEKL. This chain's CDR3 is CASSHLPGQGPTGELFF. CDR3 sequence (DNA): TGCGCCAGCAGCCACCTTCCGGGACAGGGTCCCACCGGGGAGCTGTTTTTT.

This rearrangement joins TRBV19 to TRBJ1-2; no reliable D call. Trimming pared 7 bases from V and 4 bases from J, leaving 10 bases between. The V gene's germline CDR1 is LNHDA and CDR2 SQIVND (reference sequence). The CDR3 has 12 amino acids. For the CDR3, the DNA is TGTGCCAGTAATTACGGGGTCTATGGCTACACCTTC. Translating it yields CASNYGVYGYTF.

The V call is TRBV27, the J call TRBJ2-7; TRBD1 might be the D (6 bases). The germline V gene has CDR1 MNHEY and CDR2 SMNVEV (reference sequence). Trimming pared 7 bases from V and 6 bases from J, leaving 16 bases between. CDR3 length equals 13 residues. The CDR3 region is CASNRQGQGEQYF. In nucleotides, the CDR3 is TGTGCCAGCAACAGGCAGGGGCAGGGCGAGCAGTACTTC.

The rearrangement joins TRBV2 to TRBJ2-7; TRBD1 might be the D (5 bases). The CDR3 covers 12 residues. Trimming removed 7 bases at V and 2 bases at J, with 9 bases between. Per the germline V gene, CDR1 is SNHLY and CDR2 is FYNNEI. The CDR3 nucleotides read TGTGCCAGCATTGGGGCCGCCTACGAGCAGTACTTC. Translated: CASIGAAYEQYF.

CDR3 bases: TGCAGCGTTGAAGAAGGGGACAGGGGAGCCATATATTTT. Its protein is CSVEEGDRGAIYF. The chain combines TRBV29-1 with TRBJ1-3; TRBD1 agrees at 10 bases. This CDR3 has 13 residues. Trimming took 0 bases from V and 11 from J; bases not matched to a gene: 4. The germline V gene encodes CDR1 SQVTM and CDR2 ANQGSEA.

In DNA form, the CDR3 reads TGTGCCAGCTCACCTGGGCGGGGCGCGGGGGAAAAACTGTTTTTT. Amino acids: CASSPGRGAGEKLFF. The chain is built from TRBV18 and TRBJ1-4; a weak D match, TRBD1 (5 bases). The germline CDR1 and CDR2 sequences are KGHSH and LQKENI. Trimming took off 3 bases at V and 8 bases at J, with 16 bases between the two ends. The CDR3 contains 15 residues.

The chain recombines TRBV7-2 with TRBJ2-1; 7 bases line up with TRBD1. CDR3 length: 15 residues. Per the germline V gene, CDR1 is SGHTA and CDR2 is FQGNSA. Losses at the gene ends were 5 bases for V and 4 bases for J; bases not matched to a gene: 8. The CDR3 DNA follows: TGTGCCAGCAGCACTCAAACAGGGGTTTACAATGAGCAGTTCTTC. Protein sequence: CASSTQTGVYNEQFF.

The chain has TRBV5-4 and TRBJ2-4; tentative D call: TRBD1 (6 bases). The V and J ends lost 7 bases and 6 bases respectively, with 14 bases between them. Germline CDR1 is SGHNT and CDR2 is YYREEE (reference sequence). The CDR3 runs to 13 residues. This CDR3 is CASGPGVSNIQYF. The CDR3 DNA is TGTGCCAGCGGTCCAGGGGTCTCAAACATTCAGTACTTC.

This clone was detected only a few times. V usage is TRBV5-1 and J usage is TRBJ1-4; D gene unclear. Germline values: CDR1 SGHRS, CDR2 YFSETQ. Trimming removed 0 bases from V and 5 bases from J, with 8 bases in between. The CDR3 loop spans 14 amino acids. In DNA, the CDR3 is TGCGCCAGCAGCTTGGGGGCGTCAAATGAAAAACTGTTTTTT. It is translated as CASSLGASNEKLFF.

The chain employs TRBV18 and TRBJ1-6; D remains unclear. V was cut by 4 bases and J by 7 bases, with 14 bases left in between. From germline, CDR1 is KGHSH and CDR2 LQKENI. The CDR3 runs 15 residues. The CDR3 region has the DNA TGTGCCAGCTCACTCTCGCTAGCCGAGAATTCACCCCTCCACTTT. This codes for CASSLSLAENSPLHF.

V and J are TRBV10-3 and TRBJ2-6, with TRBD1 matching 7 bases. V dropped 6 bases and J dropped 0; count of bases not matched to a gene: 5. The CDR3 length is 16 residues. Per germline, CDR1 ENHRY and CDR2 SYGVKD. This CDR3 reads CAIRTGNPSGANVLTF. The CDR3, as DNA: TGTGCCATCAGGACAGGGAATCCCTCTGGGGCCAACGTCCTGACTTTC.

The V and J genes are TRBV2 and TRBJ1-3; 7 bases map to TRBD1. Germline-derived CDR1 and CDR2 are SNHLY and FYNNEI. This CDR3 comprises 14 residues. V lost 6 bases and J lost 0; bases outside the gene matches: 2. CDR3 residues: CASRQGGSGNTIYF. CDR3 sequence (DNA): TGTGCCAGCAGGCAGGGGGGCTCTGGAAACACCATATATTTT.

The genes are TRBV19 and TRBJ1-5; D gene ambiguous. V shed 1 base and J shed 5 bases, with 6 bases lying between them. This CDR3 has 13 residues. Germline CDR1 and CDR2: LNHDA and SQIVND (reference sequence). CDR3 bases: TGTGCCAGTAGTATAGGTCGAGATCAGCCCCAGCATTTT. It yields the protein CASSIGRDQPQHF.

The chain links TRBV5-1 to TRBJ2-3; TRBD2 matches 9 bases. The trim removed 2 bases at V and 1 base at J, leaving 5 bases unmatched. This CDR3 region has 16 residues. CDR1 is SGHRS, CDR2 YFSETQ, per germline. The CDR3 reads CASSLSERGGTDTQYF. In DNA, the CDR3 is TGCGCCAGCAGCTTAAGTGAGCGGGGGGGCACAGATACGCAGTATTTT.

V usage is TRBV6-5 and J usage is TRBJ1-2; TRBD1 matches 9 bases. V was pared by 0 bases and J by 8 bases, with 7 bases of the junction left unmatched. CDR3 length: 15 amino acids. Germline CDR1 is MNHEY and CDR2 is SVGAGI. The CDR3 loop reads CASSYSGTGREGYTF. The CDR3 DNA reads TGTGCCAGCAGTTACTCCGGGACAGGGAGGGAGGGCTACACCTTC.

The chain carries TRBV6-5 and TRBJ2-7, with D possibly matching TRBD2 (5 bases). There are 14 residues in the CDR3. Trimming pared 5 bases from V and 0 bases from J, leaving 11 bases between. Germline lookup yields CDR1 MNHEY and CDR2 SVGAGI. This CDR3 is CASSVGVFSYEQYF. In nucleotides, the CDR3 is TGTGCCAGCAGTGTCGGGGTTTTCTCCTACGAGCAGTACTTC.

This clone came up a few times. This rearrangement joins TRBV7-9 to TRBJ2-7; 9 bases map to TRBD2. Germline CDR1 reads SEHNR; CDR2 reads FQNEAQ (reference sequence). The junction had 14 bases not matched to a gene; V was cut back by 1 base and J by 1 base. This CDR3 has 19 residues. The CDR3 loop reads CASSLGSTQTSGASYEQYF. The CDR3 region has the DNA TGTGCCAGCAGCTTAGGATCCACCCAGACTAGCGGTGCGTCCTACGAGCAGTACTTC.

The chain recombines TRBV5-3 with TRBJ2-7; possible D gene TRBD1, 6 bases. TRBV5-3 is an open reading frame whose function is uncertain. The CDR3 spans 18 residues. V gave up 0 bases and J gave up 2 bases, with 21 bases separating them. For the CDR3, the DNA is TGTGCCAGAAGCTTGGGTCAGGGGAGTACCAACCAGCCCTACGAGCAGTACTTC. Protein sequence: CARSLGQGSTNQPYEQYF.

The V call is TRBV27, the J call TRBJ2-1; D may be TRBD2 (7 bases). CDR3 length: 16 amino acids. Germline V lookup: CDR1 MNHEY, CDR2 SMNVEV (reference sequence). The V end lost 6 bases, the J end lost 0 bases, and 15 bases lay between the germline ends. For the CDR3, the DNA is TGTGCCAGCAGCCCCTCGGGGGGCAGCTCCTACAATGAGCAGTTCTTC. As protein: CASSPSGGSSYNEQFF.

The rearrangement links TRBV6-4 to TRBJ1-5; 8 nucleotides line up with TRBD1. With V trimmed by 7 bases and J by 1 base, 6 bases remained unmatched. Germline V gene data show CDR1 as MRHNA and CDR2 as SNTAGT. The CDR3 spans 15 residues. CDR3 sequence reads: CASTLQGGSNQPQHF. The DNA of the CDR3 is TGTGCCAGCACTCTACAGGGGGGAAGCAATCAGCCCCAGCATTTT.

The chain employs TRBV6-5 and TRBJ2-7, with D perhaps TRBD2 (7 bases). This CDR3 is 14 amino acids long. Per germline, CDR1 MNHEY and CDR2 SVGAGI. Trimming removed 6 bases from V and 4 bases from J, with 16 bases in between. The CDR3 is CASREGGFTYEQYF. The DNA for the CDR3 is TGTGCCAGCAGAGAGGGGGGGTTCACGTACGAGCAGTACTTC.

This chain links TRBV7-2 with TRBJ2-5, with 9 bases aligning to TRBD1. J lost 6 bases, V lost 4 bases, and 3 bases had no gene match. Germline V gene lookup returns CDR1 SGHTA and CDR2 FQGNSA. This CDR3 region has 13 residues. This CDR3 reads CASSSGQGKTQYF. The CDR3 nucleotides read TGTGCCAGCAGCTCGGGACAGGGAAAGACCCAGTACTTC.

V gene TRBV19 combines with J gene TRBJ1-5; 8 bases map to TRBD1. Germline CDR1 reads LNHDA; CDR2 reads SQIVND (reference sequence). The CDR3 has 16 amino acids. V lost 6 bases to trimming and J lost 2 bases; unmatched junction nucleotides: 9. CDR3 sequence reads: CASRTGQGVRNQPQHF. CDR3 coding DNA: TGTGCCAGTAGAACCGGACAGGGAGTTCGCAATCAGCCCCAGCATTTT.

The chain combines TRBV18 with TRBJ1-4, with 9 bases fitting TRBD1. Per germline, CDR1 KGHSH and CDR2 LQKENI. This CDR3 has 15 amino acids. With 3 bases clipped from V and 11 bases from J, the junction kept 10 bases outside the gene matches. CDR3 sequence reads: CASSPTRTGDGKLFF. CDR3 nucleotide sequence: TGTGCCAGCTCACCCACTAGGACAGGGGACGGGAAACTGTTTTTT.

The rearrangement uses TRBV10-2 and TRBJ2-5; TRBD2 matches at 8 bases. Unmatched junction bases numbered 10, after V lost 3 bases and J lost 1 base. The CDR3 runs to 17 residues. Germline V gives CDR1 WSHSY, CDR2 SAAADI. CDR3 in amino acids: CASSDRFGRGSQETQYF. Written as DNA, the CDR3 is TGCGCCAGCAGTGATCGATTCGGGAGGGGGTCCCAAGAGACCCAGTACTTC.

This chain links TRBV14 with TRBJ1-4; D call uncertain. V gave up 4 bases and J gave up 6 bases, with 15 bases separating them. Germline values: CDR1 SGHDN, CDR2 FVKESK. The CDR3 runs 15 residues. DNA for the CDR3: TGTGCCAGCAGCCCGGGGAATTGGGAGGATGAAAAACTGTTTTTT. Amino acids: CASSPGNWEDEKLFF.